The sequence of this TCR beta chain was determined in a study of T-cell reconstitution after alpha-beta-depleted transplantation in children. Study findings and constraints: Newly generated T cells supplied most T-cell counts and diversity one year post-transplant. As was reported, about two months after transplant, alpha-beta T cells came from several hundred expanded graft clones.

Preparing the TCRbeta library involved the use of unique molecular identifiers. A single record per CDR3 protein comes from TCRdb applying MiXCR to the PCR reads. This sample has about 460,000 distinct CDR3 sequences; roughly a tenth occur once, and the top ten carry 2%. Germline V gene lookup returns CDR1 MNHNS and CDR2 SASEGT. Trimming stripped 7 bases from V and 6 bases from J, with 13 bases between. This CDR3 contains 13 residues. This clonotype appeared many times. Antigen specificity is unknown. The sequencing used PBMCs, collected before TCRalphabeta/CD19-depleted stem cell transplant. The receptor was isolated from a child aged 2 to 10 with inherited bone marrow failure, due to receive a stem cell transplant. V usage is TRBV6-1 and J usage is TRBJ2-1, with D perhaps TRBD1 or TRBD2 (5 bases each). This chain's CDR3 is CASTLRDANEQFF. As DNA, the CDR3 is TGTGCCAGCACCCTCCGGGACGCCAATGAGCAGTTCTTC.